This T cell receptor beta chain was found in a study of early T cells in non-severe SARS-CoV-2 infection. Background on the study: Sequenced bulk RNA came from whole blood that was unsorted, and chains were unpaired.

The sample holds many counts of this clonotype. The antigen is not known. Unique molecular identifiers (one per individual cDNA molecule) were attached. TCRdb processed the 5' RACE reads anew with MiXCR; each CDR3 protein has one entry. The data contain 50,000 to 70,000 distinct CDR3 sequences, 12% of them singletons. The study, taken as a whole, reports: Matching against VDJdb likely underestimated virus-specific expansions, favoring anti-spike CD8.

V lost 0 bases and J 10 bases, leaving 11 bases between the germline ends. Germline values: CDR1 SGHAT, CDR2 FQNNGV. The CDR3 length is 13 residues. This chain links TRBV11-2 with TRBJ2-3; D is possibly TRBD1 (5 bases). The sample comprised whole blood. This clonotype was sampled from an adult who was a healthcare worker with PCR-confirmed SARS-CoV-2 infection or an uninfected control (not recorded which). CDR3 region: CASSLDQTVSQYF. The CDR3 DNA reads TGTGCCAGCAGCTTAGATCAGACAGTTTCGCAGTATTTT.